The clone carrying this T cell receptor beta chain was counted once. Its target is not known. The sample originates from a study of persistence of HIV-infected CD4 T cells. Study results and limitations: Compared with CD3/CD28-stimulated cells, CMV- and Gag-responding cells showed lower TCRbeta richness.

The immunoSEQ assay was version 4, run in survey mode. Assay used: immunoSEQ multiplex PCR; TCRdb lists only in-frame clones, some missing. The table lists approximately 65,000 clones, 65% to 80% of them singletons. Cells were stimulated with overlapping HIV-1 Gag 15-mer peptides. Sorted nonresponding memory CD4+ T cells were CD40L-negative, CD69-negative, CD45RO-high. CD4+ T cell counts exceeded 400 cells/uL; CMV serology was positive. The sequencing used CD4+ T cells sorted from PBMCs after approximately 19-hour stimulation, collected from a patient who received antiretroviral therapy. The TCR comes from an adult man with HIV who was CMV-seropositive.

Here the CDR3 reads CASSPGQGAVDEQYF. The CDR3 nucleotides are TGTGCCAGCAGCCCGGGACAGGGGGCTGTTGACGAGCAGTACTTC. The V gene is TRBV4-2, the J gene TRBJ2-7; 12 bases agree with TRBD1. Germline V CDR1 and CDR2: LGHNA, YNFKEQ. V lost 4 bases to trimming and J lost 5 bases; unmatched junction nucleotides: 6. CDR3 size: 15 residues.